This TCR beta chain was recovered during a study of T-cell reconstitution after alpha-beta-depleted transplantation in children (dated by TCRdb to the mid-2010s). Describing the broader study: The study quantitatively tracked T-cell immune reconstitution after TCRalphabeta/CD19-depleted allogeneic hematopoietic cell transplantation in children using TCR repertoire profiling.

V is reduced by 4 bases and J by 11 bases, leaving a spacing of 11 bases between them. Its CDR3 holds 12 amino acids, cysteine through phenylalanine. Of the read, only the CDR3 DNA is kept; its 36 bases are in frame from base 1. CDR1 and CDR2 are drawn from the germline V gene (reference sequence): MNHEY, SMNVEV. Comment on this clonotype: The antigen it recognizes is unknown. There are no base qualities to consult, and no much larger clone falls within one base.

The library was built by means of PCR. Sequencing took place on an Illumina HiSeq 2500. TCR library preparation used molecular barcoding, with unique molecular identifiers applied to normalize quantification of the TCRbeta repertoire. TCRdb passed the public sequencing reads through fastp at Q25 and MiXCR, retaining productive beta sequences. Records with the same CDR3 protein are collapsed into one entry carrying the most frequent genes and DNA. In all, the sample holds nearly 400,000 distinct CDR3 sequences, and about a fifth of those were seen once. 3% to 4% of the sample belongs to the ten largest clones.

This sequence originates from a human donor who donated a stem cell graft to a child with acute myeloid leukemia. The sequencing used PBMCs from the stem cell graft donor, collected from the stem cell graft. The sequence joins TRBV27 to TRBJ1-4; TRBD1 could be the D gene, as 5 bases match. The CDR3 region has the sequence CASSSGGGKLFF. The bases are TGTGCCAGCAGTTCTGGTGGGGGGAAACTGTTTTTT.